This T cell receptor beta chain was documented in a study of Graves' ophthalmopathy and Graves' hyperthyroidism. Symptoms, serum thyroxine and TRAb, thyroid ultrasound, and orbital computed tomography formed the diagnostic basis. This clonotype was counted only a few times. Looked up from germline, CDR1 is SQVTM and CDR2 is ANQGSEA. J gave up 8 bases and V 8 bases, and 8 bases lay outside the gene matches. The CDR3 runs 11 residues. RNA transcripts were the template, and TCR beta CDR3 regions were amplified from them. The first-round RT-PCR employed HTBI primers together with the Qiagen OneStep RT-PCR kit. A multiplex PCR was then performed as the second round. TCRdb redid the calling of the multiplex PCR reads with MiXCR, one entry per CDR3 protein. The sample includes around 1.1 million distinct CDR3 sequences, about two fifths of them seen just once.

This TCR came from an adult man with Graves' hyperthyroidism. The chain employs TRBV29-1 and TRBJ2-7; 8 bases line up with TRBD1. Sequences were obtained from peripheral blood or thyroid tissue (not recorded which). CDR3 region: CSQGTGSKQYF. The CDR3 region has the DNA TGCAGCCAAGGGACAGGCTCTAAGCAGTACTTC.